The 5 T cell receptor beta chains in this list originate from one sample, sequenced in a study of shared clonotypes between healthy human individuals. Libraries were prepared by immunoSEQ multiplex PCR; TCRdb keeps only in-frame clonotypes and omits some of them. Of about 1.5 million clones in the sample, under 99% were seen once. The sequenced sample was naive CD4+ T cells sorted from blood. Described subset: CD45RA+ positively selected. These receptors came from a man in his thirties or forties in good health.

This sequence joins TRBV27 and TRBJ2-2; TRBD1 matches at 7 bases. From germline, CDR1 is MNHEY and CDR2 SMNVEV (reference sequence). With V trimmed by 6 bases and J by 4 bases, 11 bases remained unmatched. The CDR3 sequence is 16 residues long. The DNA for the CDR3 is TGTGCCAGCAGCACATACCGGGACAGCGGCACCGGGGAGCTGTTTTTT. It yields the protein CASSTYRDSGTGELFF.

The chain recombines TRBV5-4 with TRBJ2-5; D remains ambiguous. The germline gives CDR1 SGHNT, CDR2 YYREEE (reference sequence). V gave up 0 bases and J gave up 8 bases, with 8 bases separating them. This CDR3 contains 12 residues. The CDR3 spells CASSLVGLTQYF. In DNA form, the CDR3 reads TGTGCCAGCAGCTTGGTAGGGCTTACCCAGTACTTC.

This chain links TRBV9 with TRBJ2-1, with D perhaps matching TRBD1 (5 bases). Trimming took 3 bases from V and 4 from J, leaving 11 bases between them. Germline V gene lookup returns CDR1 SGDLS and CDR2 YYNGEE. The CDR3 spans 14 residues. The CDR3 nucleotides are TGTGCCAGCAGCGCCTCCCAGGGTTACAATGAGCAGTTCTTC. It translates to CASSASQGYNEQFF.

The chain is built from TRBV10-1 and TRBJ1-4; D not resolved. The CDR3 covers 13 residues. Germline values: CDR1 WNHNN, CDR2 SYGVQD (reference sequence). V was clipped by 2 bases and J by 3 bases, with 4 bases between them. In DNA form, the CDR3 reads TGCGCCAGCAGTGAGAGCCCTAATGAAAAACTGTTTTTT. Translation gives CASSESPNEKLFF.

V usage is TRBV29-1 and J usage is TRBJ1-1; D is unclear. CDR1 is SQVTM and CDR2 is ANQGSEA in the germline V gene. With 5 bases removed from V and 1 base from J, the gap between germline ends came to 11 bases. The CDR3 covers 13 residues. The CDR3: CSVLWASNTEAFF. For the CDR3, the DNA is TGCAGCGTTCTTTGGGCATCGAACACTGAAGCTTTCTTT.